This T cell receptor beta chain comes out of a study of T cells in Graves' hyperthyroidism and ophthalmopathy. V lost 11 bases, J lost 0 bases, and 7 bases lay in between. The CDR3 covers 11 residues. Germline CDR1 reads SEHNR; CDR2 reads FQNEAQ (reference sequence). Amplification yielded TCR beta CDR3 regions, with RNA transcripts as the source. HTBI primers were used for first-round RT-PCR of the TCR CDR3. TCRdb ran MiXCR on the multiplex PCR reads and lists one entry per CDR3 protein. The sample holds about 700,000 distinct CDR3 sequences, 13% to 15% seen once. Many counts were recorded for this clonotype.

The receptor's source is a young woman with Graves' hyperthyroidism. The chain combines TRBV7-9 with TRBJ1-2; no firm D call. Sequencing was done on a sample of blood. The CDR3: CACLSNYGYTF. The CDR3 bases are TGTGCCTGCTTATCTAACTATGGCTACACCTTC. The full variable domain, completed using reference TRBV7-9 and TRBJ1-2, is DTGVSQNPRHKITKRGQNVTFRCDPISEHNRLYWYRQTLGQGPEFLTYFQNEAQLEKSRLLSDRFSAERPKGSFSTLEIQRTEQGDSAMYLCACLSNYGYTFGSGTRLTVV.